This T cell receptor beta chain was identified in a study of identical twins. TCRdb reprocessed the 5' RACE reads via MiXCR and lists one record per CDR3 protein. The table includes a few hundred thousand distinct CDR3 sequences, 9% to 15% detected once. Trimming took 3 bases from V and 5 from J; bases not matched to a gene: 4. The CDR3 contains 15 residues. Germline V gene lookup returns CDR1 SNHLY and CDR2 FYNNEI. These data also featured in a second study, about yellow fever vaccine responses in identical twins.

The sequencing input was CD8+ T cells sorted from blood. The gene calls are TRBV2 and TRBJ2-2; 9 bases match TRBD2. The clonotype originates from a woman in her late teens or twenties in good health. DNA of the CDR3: TGTGCCAGCAGTGATGCGGGAGGGAGAACCGGGGAGCTGTTTTTT. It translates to CASSDAGGRTGELFF.